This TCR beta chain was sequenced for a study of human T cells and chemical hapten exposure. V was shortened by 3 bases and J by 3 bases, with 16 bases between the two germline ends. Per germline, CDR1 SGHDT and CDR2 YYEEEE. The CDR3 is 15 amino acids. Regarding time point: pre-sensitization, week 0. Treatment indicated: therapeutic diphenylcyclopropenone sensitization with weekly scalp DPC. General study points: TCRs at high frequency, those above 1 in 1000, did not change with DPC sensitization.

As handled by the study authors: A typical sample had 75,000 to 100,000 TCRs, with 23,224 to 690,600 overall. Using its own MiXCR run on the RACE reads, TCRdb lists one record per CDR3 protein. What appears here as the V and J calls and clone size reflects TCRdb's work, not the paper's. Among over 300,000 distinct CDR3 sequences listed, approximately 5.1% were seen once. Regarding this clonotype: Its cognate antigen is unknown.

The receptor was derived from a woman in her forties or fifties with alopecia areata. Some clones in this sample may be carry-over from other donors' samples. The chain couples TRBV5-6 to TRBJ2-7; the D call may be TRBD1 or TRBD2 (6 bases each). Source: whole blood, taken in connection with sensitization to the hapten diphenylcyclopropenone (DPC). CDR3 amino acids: CASSSWEAGVYEQYF. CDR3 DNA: TGTGCCAGCAGCTCCTGGGAGGCAGGGGTCTACGAGCAGTACTTC.